This is a list of T cell receptor beta chains from one sample in a study of T cell responses to AZD1222 COVID-19 vaccine. The data were produced by immunoSEQ multiplex PCR, yet TCRdb's version contains in-frame clones alone and is incomplete. The sample records more than 60,000 clones, 70% to 85% being singletons. Sample: peripheral blood, taken on day 0 of AZD1222 vaccination. The receptor set was obtained from an adult in good health. The CDR3 runs from the conserved cysteine through the conserved F or W. Fields, in order: J gene, V gene, D gene, clone size, CDR3 protein, CDR3 DNA. A D gene is named only where the DNA matches it firmly. Some rows have no size entry. The others give once, few or many, or a class for an expanded clone.

TRBJ1-1 | TRBV19 | TRBD1 | . | CASRRTGTTEAFF | TGTGCCAGTAGAAGGACAGGGACCACTGAAGCTTTCTTT
TRBJ1-5 | TRBV30 | . | . | CAWNAGDNQPQHF | TGTGCCTGGAATGCTGGGGACAATCAGCCCCAGCATTTT
TRBJ1-4 | TRBV2 | TRBD1 | once | CASSMNRGREKLFF | TGTGCCAGCAGCATGAACAGGGGTCGTGAAAAACTGTTTTTT
TRBJ2-5 | TRBV7-6 | TRBD2 | . | CASSSPPGLAGFRQETQYF | TGTGCCAGCAGCTCACCTCCGGGACTAGCGGGATTTCGACAAGAGACCCAGTACTTC
TRBJ1-1 | TRBV11-1 | . | . | CASSSLPPEAFF | TGTGCCAGCAGCTCGCTTCCACCTGAGGCTTTCTTT
TRBJ2-2 | TRBV5-5 | . | . | CASSPFVGELFF | TGTGCCAGCAGCCCGTTCGTAGGGGAGCTGTTTTTT
TRBJ2-2 | TRBV5-4 | . | . | CASSLYTSGELFF | TGTGCCAGCAGCTTGTATACCTCCGGGGAGCTGTTTTTT
TRBJ2-7 | TRBV7-3 | . | . | CASSGWATPYEQYF | TGTGCCAGCAGCGGATGGGCTACCCCCTACGAGCAGTACTTC
TRBJ2-3 | TRBV5-1 | . | . | CASSPNQDTQYF | TGCGCCAGCAGCCCGAACCAGGATACGCAGTATTTT
TRBJ2-1 | TRBV28 | . | . | CASTPGHGYNEQFF | TGTGCCAGCACCCCGGGGCATGGTTACAATGAGCAGTTCTTC
TRBJ2-6 | TRBV21-1 | . | . | CASSKGINPSGANVLTF | TGTGCCAGCAGCAAAGGAATAAACCCCTCTGGGGCCAACGTCCTGACTTTC
TRBJ2-7 | TRBV5-1 | . | few | CASSSTGVSSYEQYF | TGCGCCAGCAGCTCAACGGGCGTGAGCTCCTACGAGCAGTACTTC
TRBJ1-1 | TRBV28 | . | few | CASSPVRNTEAFF | TGTGCCAGCAGTCCCGTGCGGAACACTGAAGCTTTCTTT
TRBJ2-3 | TRBV7-7 | . | . | CASSPTGADTDTQYF | TGTGCTAGCAGCCCCACTGGGGCCGACACAGATACGCAGTATTTT
TRBJ1-3 | TRBV28 | . | . | CASSLSMSGDGNTIYF | TGTGCCAGCAGTTTATCTATGTCAGGGGATGGAAACACCATATATTTT
TRBJ1-1 | TRBV5-6 | TRBD1 | . | CASSLDRGNTEAFF | TGTGCCAGCAGCTTGGACAGGGGGAACACTGAAGCTTTCTTT
TRBJ1-5 | TRBV18 | TRBD1 | . | CASSPAPGQGIQPQHF | TGTGCCAGCTCACCGGCGCCGGGACAGGGGATTCAGCCCCAGCATTTT
TRBJ2-7 | TRBV9 | . | . | CASSPRPGYSDEQYF | TGTGCCAGCAGCCCAAGACCAGGGTATAGCGACGAGCAGTACTTC
TRBJ1-2 | TRBV6-5 | TRBD1 | once | CASRRDRGTYGYTF | TGTGCCAGCAGACGGGACAGGGGAACCTATGGCTACACCTTC
TRBJ1-5 | TRBV19 | TRBD1 | once | CASSEDRRPQPQHF | TGTGCCAGTAGTGAGGACAGGCGGCCCCAGCCCCAGCATTTT
TRBJ2-2 | TRBV5-1 | . | . | CASSSVSLFPNTGELFF | TGCGCCAGCAGCTCAGTAAGTCTTTTTCCGAACACCGGGGAGCTGTTTTTT
TRBJ1-1 | TRBV2 | . | . | CASQTLAGAGDTEAFF | TGTGCCTCACAGACTCTCGCCGGGGCCGGGGACACTGAAGCTTTCTTT
TRBJ2-3 | TRBV5-1 | . | . | CASSPNTDTQYF | TGCGCCAGCAGCCCGAACACAGATACGCAGTATTTT
TRBJ1-2 | TRBV7-3 | TRBD1 | few | CASSAQGGNYGYTF | TGTGCCAGCAGCGCCCAGGGGGGCAACTATGGCTACACCTTC
TRBJ1-5 | TRBV7-8 | . | . | CASSYRQIDQPQHF | TGTGCCAGCAGTTATAGACAGATTGATCAGCCCCAGCATTTT
TRBJ2-7 | TRBV11-2 | . | . | CASSAFWEAHEQYF | TGTGCCAGCAGCGCCTTCTGGGAGGCCCACGAGCAGTACTTC
TRBJ2-2 | TRBV2 | . | . | CASSVGGELFF | TGTGCCAGCAGTGTTGGCGGGGAGCTGTTTTTT
TRBJ2-7 | TRBV19 | TRBD1 | . | CASKQGDRYEQYF | TGTGCCAGTAAGCAGGGGGATCGTTACGAGCAGTACTTC
TRBJ1-3 | TRBV18 | . | . | CASSPAQGFSGNTIYF | TGTGCCAGCTCACCTGCACAGGGCTTTTCTGGAAACACCATATATTTT
TRBJ2-7 | TRBV6-5 | . | . | CASAPGQNPLNEQYF | TGTGCCAGCGCTCCGGGGCAGAACCCCCTAAACGAGCAGTACTTC